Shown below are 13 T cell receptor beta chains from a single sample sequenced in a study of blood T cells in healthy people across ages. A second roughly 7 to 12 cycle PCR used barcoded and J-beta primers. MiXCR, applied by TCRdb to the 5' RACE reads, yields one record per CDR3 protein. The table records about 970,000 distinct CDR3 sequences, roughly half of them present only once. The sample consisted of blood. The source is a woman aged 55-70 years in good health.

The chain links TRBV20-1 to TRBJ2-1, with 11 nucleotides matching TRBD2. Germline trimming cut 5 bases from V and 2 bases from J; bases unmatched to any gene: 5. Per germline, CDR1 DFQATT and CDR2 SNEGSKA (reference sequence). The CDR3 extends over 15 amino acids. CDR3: CSALPTSGAYNEQFF. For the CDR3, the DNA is TGCAGTGCTCTTCCGACTAGCGGGGCCTACAATGAGCAGTTCTTC.

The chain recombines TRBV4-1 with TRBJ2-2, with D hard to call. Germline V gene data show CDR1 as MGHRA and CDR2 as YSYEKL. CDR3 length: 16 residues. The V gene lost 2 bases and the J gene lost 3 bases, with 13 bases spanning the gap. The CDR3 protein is CASSQLSRDDTGELFF. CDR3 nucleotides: TGCGCCAGCAGCCAATTATCCAGAGACGACACCGGGGAGCTGTTTTTT.

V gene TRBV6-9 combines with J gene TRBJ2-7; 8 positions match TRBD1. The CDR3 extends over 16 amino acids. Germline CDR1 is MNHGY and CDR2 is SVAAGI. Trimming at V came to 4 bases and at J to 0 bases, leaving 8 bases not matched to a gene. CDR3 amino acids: CASSSDRGVSSYEQYF. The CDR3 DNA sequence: TGTGCCAGCAGTTCCGACAGGGGCGTCAGCTCCTACGAGCAGTACTTC.

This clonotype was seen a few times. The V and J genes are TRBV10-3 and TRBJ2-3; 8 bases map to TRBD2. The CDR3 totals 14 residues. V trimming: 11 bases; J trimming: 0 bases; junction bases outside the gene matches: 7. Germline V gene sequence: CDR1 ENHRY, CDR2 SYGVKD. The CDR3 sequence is CAGSLAGSTDTQYF. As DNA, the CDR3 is TGTGCCGGGTCGTTAGCGGGAAGCACAGATACGCAGTATTTT.

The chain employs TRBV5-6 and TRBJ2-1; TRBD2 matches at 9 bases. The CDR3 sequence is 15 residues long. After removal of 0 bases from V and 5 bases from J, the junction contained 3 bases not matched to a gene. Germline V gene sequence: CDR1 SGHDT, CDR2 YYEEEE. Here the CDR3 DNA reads TGTGCCAGCAGCTTGGGCGGGAGGGGAAACAATGAGCAGTTCTTC. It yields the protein CASSLGGRGNNEQFF.

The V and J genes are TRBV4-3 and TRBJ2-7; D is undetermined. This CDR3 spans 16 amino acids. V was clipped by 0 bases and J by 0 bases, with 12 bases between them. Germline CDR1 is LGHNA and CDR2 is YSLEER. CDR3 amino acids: CASSQEPPPGSYEQYF. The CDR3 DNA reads TGCGCCAGCAGCCAAGAGCCCCCCCCAGGCTCCTACGAGCAGTACTTC.

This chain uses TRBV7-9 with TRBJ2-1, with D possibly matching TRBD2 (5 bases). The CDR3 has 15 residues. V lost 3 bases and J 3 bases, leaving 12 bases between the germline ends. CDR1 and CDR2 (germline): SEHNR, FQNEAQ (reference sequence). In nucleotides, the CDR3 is TGTGCCAGCAGCTTTATCCGGGAAAACTACAATGAGCAGTTCTTC. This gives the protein CASSFIRENYNEQFF.

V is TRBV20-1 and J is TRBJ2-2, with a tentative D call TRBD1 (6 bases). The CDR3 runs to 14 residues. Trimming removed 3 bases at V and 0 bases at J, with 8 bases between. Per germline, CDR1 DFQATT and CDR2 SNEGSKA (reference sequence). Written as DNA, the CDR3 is TGCAGTGCTAGTCCAGGGGCGAACACCGGGGAGCTGTTTTTT. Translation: CSASPGANTGELFF.

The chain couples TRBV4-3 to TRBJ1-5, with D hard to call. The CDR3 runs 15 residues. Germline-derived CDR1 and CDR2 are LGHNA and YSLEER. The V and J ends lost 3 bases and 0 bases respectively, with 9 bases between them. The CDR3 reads CASSQGSYSNQPQHF. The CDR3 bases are TGCGCCAGCAGCCAGGGTAGTTATAGCAATCAGCCCCAGCATTTT.

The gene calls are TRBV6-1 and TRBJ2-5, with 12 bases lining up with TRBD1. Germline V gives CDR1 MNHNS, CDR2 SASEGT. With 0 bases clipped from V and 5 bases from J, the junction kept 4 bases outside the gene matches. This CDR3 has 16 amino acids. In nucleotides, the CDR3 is TGTGCCAGCAGTGAAGCAGGGACAGGGGGCTGGGAGACCCAGTACTTC. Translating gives CASSEAGTGGWETQYF.

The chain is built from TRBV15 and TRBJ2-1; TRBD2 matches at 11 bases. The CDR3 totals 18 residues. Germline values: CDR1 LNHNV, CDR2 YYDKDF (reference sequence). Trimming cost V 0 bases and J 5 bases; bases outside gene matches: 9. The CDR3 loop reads CATSRDSSSGGIHNEQFF. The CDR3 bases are TGTGCCACCAGCAGAGATTCCTCTAGCGGGGGGATCCACAATGAGCAGTTCTTC.

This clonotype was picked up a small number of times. DNA of the CDR3: TGCAGCGGTCTGTCCTACAATGAGCAGTTCTTC. Translated: CSGLSYNEQFF. The genes are TRBV29-1 and TRBJ2-1; D is ambiguous. Germline lookup yields CDR1 SQVTM and CDR2 ANQGSEA. V lost 7 bases and J lost 1, with 5 bases in between. The CDR3 is 11 amino acids.

The CDR3 coding sequence is TGTGCCAGCAGTTCTAAGGCGGGGGGTTCAACTAATGAAAAACTGTTTTTT. This gives the protein CASSSKAGGSTNEKLFF. The chain couples TRBV28 to TRBJ1-4; a possible D gene is TRBD1 (5 bases). V was cut by 4 bases and J by 0 bases, with 15 bases left in between. The CDR3 loop spans 17 amino acids. The germline V gene has CDR1 MDHEN and CDR2 SYDVKM. Using reference TRBV28 and TRBJ1-4 for the parts outside the CDR3, the full variable domain is DVKVTQSSRYLVKRTGEKVFLECVQDMDHENMFWYRQDPGLGLRLIYFSYDVKMKEKGDIPEGYSVSREKKERFSLILESASTNQTSMYLCASSSKAGGSTNEKLFFGSGTQLSVL.